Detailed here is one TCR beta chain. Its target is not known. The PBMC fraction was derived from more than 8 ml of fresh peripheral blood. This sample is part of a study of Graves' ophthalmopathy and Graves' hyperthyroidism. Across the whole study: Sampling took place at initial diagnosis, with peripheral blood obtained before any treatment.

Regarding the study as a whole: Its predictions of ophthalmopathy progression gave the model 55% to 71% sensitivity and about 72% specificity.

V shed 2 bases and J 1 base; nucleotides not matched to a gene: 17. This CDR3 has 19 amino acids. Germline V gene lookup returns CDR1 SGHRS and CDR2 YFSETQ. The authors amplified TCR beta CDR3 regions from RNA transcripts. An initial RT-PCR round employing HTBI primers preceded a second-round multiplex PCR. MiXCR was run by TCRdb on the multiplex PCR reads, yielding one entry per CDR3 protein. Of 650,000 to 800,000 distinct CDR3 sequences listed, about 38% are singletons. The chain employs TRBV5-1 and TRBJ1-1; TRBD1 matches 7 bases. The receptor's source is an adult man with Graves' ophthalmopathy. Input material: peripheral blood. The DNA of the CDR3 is TGCGCCAGCAGCTTCGAAACAGGGGCCGCGGGGCTTCGGAACACTGAAGCTTTCTTT. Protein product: CASSFETGAAGLRNTEAFF. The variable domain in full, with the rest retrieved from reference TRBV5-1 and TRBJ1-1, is KAGVTQTPRYLIKTRGQQVTLSCSPISGHRSVSWYQQTPGQGLQFLFEYFSETQRNKGNFPGRFSGRQFSNSRSEMNVSTLELGDSALYLCASSFETGAAGLRNTEAFFGQGTRLTVV.